These 19 T cell receptor beta chains originate from one sample sequenced in a study of CD8 T cells in Susac syndrome. Reverse transcription used roughly 0.5 to 1 ug RNA and random hexamers. TCRdb reprocessed the immunoSEQ multiplex PCR reads with MiXCR, giving one entry per CDR3 protein. This sample has about 400,000 distinct CDR3 sequences, with 85% found just once. Sequencing was done on a sample of CD8+ T cells from PBMCs. Every receptor here comes from a human donor with multiple sclerosis.

The chain carries TRBV4-1 and TRBJ1-5, with D maybe TRBD1 (5 bases). The germline V gene encodes CDR1 MGHRA and CDR2 YSYEKL. Trimming shortened V by 4 bases and J by 0 bases, and 13 bases separated the two germline ends. The length of the CDR3 is 16 residues. Here the CDR3 DNA reads TGCGCCAGCAGCCTGGCGTGGGGCGCTAGCAATCAGCCCCAGCATTTT. This codes for CASSLAWGASNQPQHF.

This chain links TRBV12-3 or TRBV12-4 with TRBJ1-5; D call uncertain. This CDR3 has 12 residues. With 2 bases removed from V and 3 bases from J, the gap between germline ends came to 2 bases. This CDR3 reads CASSLNNQPQHF. The CDR3 DNA reads TGTGCCAGCAGTTTAAACAATCAGCCCCAGCATTTT.

V usage is TRBV28 and J usage is TRBJ2-7, with a weak D call TRBD2 (5 bases). V was pared by 4 bases and J by 3 bases, with 22 bases between. CDR1 is MDHEN, CDR2 SYDVKM, per germline. The CDR3 loop spans 17 amino acids. CDR3 in amino acids: CASSSLPLVRVNYEQYF. The DNA of the CDR3 is TGTGCCAGCAGTTCTCTACCACTAGTACGGGTGAACTACGAGCAGTACTTC.

The V and J genes are TRBV28 and TRBJ2-1; TRBD2 aligns across 9 bases. This CDR3 is 15 amino acids long. The V segment lost 6 bases and the J segment 4 bases; nucleotides outside the gene matches: 7. Germline V gene sequence: CDR1 MDHEN, CDR2 SYDVKM. CDR3 region: CASSLIGLAYNEQFF. The CDR3 DNA is TGTGCCAGCAGCCTAATCGGACTAGCGTACAATGAGCAGTTCTTC.

V and J are TRBV6-5 and TRBJ1-4; perhaps TRBD1 as D (5 bases). Trimming left V 0 bases short and J 7 bases short, with 21 bases between. The CDR3 consists of 18 residues. Germline CDR1 MNHEY, CDR2 SVGAGI. CDR3 loop: CASSYSIPMGGQGEKLFF. The CDR3 coding sequence is TGTGCCAGCAGTTACTCGATCCCGATGGGGGGTCAAGGTGAAAAACTGTTTTTT.

Only one count was recorded for this clonotype. The rearrangement joins TRBV20-1 to TRBJ2-7; 13 nucleotides align to TRBD2. V was clipped by 0 bases and J by 3 bases; unmatched bases: 11. CDR1 and CDR2 (germline): DFQATT, SNEGSKA (reference sequence). This CDR3 spans 18 amino acids. CDR3 amino acids: CSARDPGGTSGTYYEQYF. The CDR3 DNA reads as TGCAGTGCTAGAGATCCTGGGGGGACTAGCGGGACCTACTACGAGCAGTACTTC.

This chain joins TRBV7-2 and TRBJ1-2, with a tentative D call TRBD1 (5 bases). The V end lost 0 bases, the J end lost 3 bases, and 14 bases lay between the germline ends. The CDR3 is made up of 16 amino acids. Germline V gene sequence: CDR1 SGHTA, CDR2 FQGNSA. The CDR3 sequence: CASSLAQGAGYYGYTF. DNA for the CDR3: TGTGCCAGCAGCTTAGCCCAAGGGGCAGGGTACTATGGCTACACCTTC. Supplemented by reference TRBV7-2 and TRBJ1-2, the full variable domain reads GAGVSQSPSNKVTEKGKDVELRCDPISGHTALYWYRQSLGQGLEFLIYFQGNSAPDKSGLPSDRFSAERTGGSVSTLTIQRTQQEDSAVYLCASSLAQGAGYYGYTFGSGTRLTVV.

J is TRBJ2-7 and V is TRBV3-1, with a possible D match to TRBD1 (5 bases). Trimming shortened V by 4 bases and J by 5 bases, and 15 bases separated the two germline ends. The CDR3 length is 14 residues. CDR1 is LGHDT, CDR2 YNNKEL, per germline (reference sequence). The CDR3 spells CASSPQQGFHEQYF. CDR3 sequence (DNA): TGTGCCAGCAGCCCCCAGCAGGGATTCCACGAGCAGTACTTC.

The chain joins TRBV19 to TRBJ1-5; the D is unclear. Germline V gives CDR1 LNHDA, CDR2 SQIVND (reference sequence). The CDR3 length is 10 residues. Trimming took off 5 bases at V and 9 bases at J, with 5 bases between the two ends. CDR3 coding DNA: TGTGCCAGTAGTGCTTCGCCCCAGCATTTT. Protein: CASSASPQHF. The full variable domain, rest sourced from reference TRBV19 and TRBJ1-5, is DGGITQSPKYLFRKEGQNVTLSCEQNLNHDAMYWYRQDPGQGLRLIYYSQIVNDFQKGDIAEGYSVSREKKESFPLTVTSAQKNPTAFYLCASSASPQHFGDGTRLSIL.

The chain carries TRBV27 and TRBJ2-2; 9 nucleotides agree with TRBD1. Trimming removed 5 bases from V and 0 bases from J; junction bases left unmatched: 4. CDR1 MNHEY and CDR2 SMNVEV come from the germline V gene (reference sequence). The CDR3 is 16 residues long. CDR3 amino acids: CASSPTGGTNTGELFF. CDR3 DNA: TGTGCCAGCAGTCCGACAGGGGGAACGAACACCGGGGAGCTGTTTTTT.

The V call is TRBV5-5, the J call TRBJ1-5; 7 bases fit TRBD1. This CDR3 contains 14 residues. The ends lost 4 bases at V and 5 bases at J; junction bases unmatched: 6. Germline V gene sequence: CDR1 SGHKS, CDR2 YYEKEE (reference sequence). DNA of the CDR3: TGTGCCAGCAGCAAGGGGGCTGAAGATCAGCCCCAGCATTTT. This sequence encodes CASSKGAEDQPQHF.

The chain carries TRBV20-1 and TRBJ2-7; D might be TRBD1 (5 bases). Germline lookup yields CDR1 DFQATT and CDR2 SNEGSKA (reference sequence). Trimming left V 5 bases short and J 3 bases short, with 14 bases between. The CDR3 totals 13 residues. In DNA, the CDR3 is TGCAGTGCTGCCCCTATGGACATCTACGAGCAGTACTTC. Encoded protein: CSAAPMDIYEQYF.

This clonotype was seen only once. A read error may account for a junction end that differs from germline. The chain is built from TRBV5-1 and TRBJ2-7; D may be TRBD1 (6 bases). CDR3 length: 14 amino acids. CDR1 and CDR2 (germline): SGHRS, YFSETQ. This CDR3 reads CASSPRGPSDEQYF. Written as DNA, the CDR3 is TGCGCCAGCAGCCCCAGGGGCCCCTCCGACGAGCAGTACTTC. Variable domain in full (rest from reference TRBV5-1 and TRBJ2-7): KAGVTQTPRYLIKTRGQQVTLSCSPISGHRSVSWYQQTPGQGLQFLFEYFSETQRNKGNFPGRFSGRQFSNSRSEMNVSTLELGDSALYLCASSPRGPSDEQYFGPGTRLTVT.

This chain links TRBV6-6 with TRBJ2-7, with TRBD2 as a possible D gene (5 bases). Trimming took off 5 bases at V and 4 bases at J, with 12 bases between the two ends. The CDR3 loop spans 13 amino acids. Germline CDR1 reads MNHNY; CDR2 reads SVGAGI (reference sequence). CDR3 sequence: CASSHPLGYEQYF. Written as DNA, the CDR3 is TGTGCCAGCAGTCACCCACTAGGATACGAGCAGTACTTC.

V is TRBV4-2 and J is TRBJ1-2; D not certain. V was clipped by 3 bases and J by 4 bases, with 9 bases between them. CDR3 length equals 13 residues. Germline V gene data show CDR1 as LGHNA and CDR2 as YNFKEQ. The CDR3 region has the DNA TGTGCCAGCAGCCACGGACTGTTCTATGGCTACACCTTC. This gives the protein CASSHGLFYGYTF.

The V gene is TRBV6-5, the J gene TRBJ2-7; D not certain. V lost 0 bases to trimming and J lost 0 bases, with 9 bases between them. The CDR3 consists of 15 residues. Germline CDR1 is MNHEY and CDR2 is SVGAGI. The CDR3 DNA follows: TGTGCCAGCAGTTACTCGAAAGATGCCTCCTACGAGCAGTACTTC. This codes for CASSYSKDASYEQYF.

The chain links TRBV5-1 to TRBJ1-2; 7 bases are a match to TRBD1. Trimming cost V 4 bases and J 1 base; bases outside gene matches: 16. This CDR3 region has 18 residues. Germline lookup yields CDR1 SGHRS and CDR2 YFSETQ. CDR3 in amino acids: CASSGYSGTEPFNYGYTF. CDR3 in DNA: TGCGCCAGCAGCGGATACTCCGGGACAGAACCATTTAACTATGGCTACACCTTC.

The rearrangement links TRBV27 to TRBJ2-2; 8 bases agree with TRBD1. This CDR3 is built from 15 residues. Trimming took 2 bases from V and 6 from J; bases not matched to a gene: 5. The germline CDR1 and CDR2 sequences are MNHEY and SMNVEV (reference sequence). This CDR3 reads CASSLAGQGSGELFF. In DNA, the CDR3 is TGTGCCAGCAGTTTAGCAGGACAGGGTTCCGGGGAGCTGTTTTTT.

This clonotype was seen a single time. This chain connects TRBV4-1 to TRBJ1-1; D uncertain. Germline V gene data show CDR1 as MGHRA and CDR2 as YSYEKL. V shed 1 base and J shed 1 base, with 16 bases lying between them. The CDR3 is 17 amino acids. CDR3 protein: CASSQVGTPEANTEAFF. CDR3 bases: TGCGCCAGCAGCCAAGTAGGTACACCAGAGGCGAACACTGAAGCTTTCTTT.